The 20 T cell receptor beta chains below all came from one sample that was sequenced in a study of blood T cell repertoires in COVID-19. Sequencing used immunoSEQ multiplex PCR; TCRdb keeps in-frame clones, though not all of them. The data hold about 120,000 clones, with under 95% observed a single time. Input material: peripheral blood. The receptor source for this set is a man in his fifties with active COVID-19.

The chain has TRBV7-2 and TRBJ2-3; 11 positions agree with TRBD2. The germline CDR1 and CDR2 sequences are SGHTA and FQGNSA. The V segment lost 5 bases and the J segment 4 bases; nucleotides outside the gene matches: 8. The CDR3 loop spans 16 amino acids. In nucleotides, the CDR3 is TGTGCCAGCAGCAGCCGACTAGCGGGGAGGGCAGATACGCAGTATTTT. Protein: CASSSRLAGRADTQYF.

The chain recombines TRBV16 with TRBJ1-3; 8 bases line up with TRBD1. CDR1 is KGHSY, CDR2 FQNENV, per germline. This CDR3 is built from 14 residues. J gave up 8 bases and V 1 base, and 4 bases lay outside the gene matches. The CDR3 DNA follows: TGTGCCAGCAGCCAATTCTCACAGGGGGACACCATATATTTT. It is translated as CASSQFSQGDTIYF.

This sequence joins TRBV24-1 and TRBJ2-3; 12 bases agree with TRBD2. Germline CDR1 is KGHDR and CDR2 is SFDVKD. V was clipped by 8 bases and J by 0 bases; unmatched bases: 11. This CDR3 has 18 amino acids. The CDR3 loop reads CATTILAGGIPSTDTQYF. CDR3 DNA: TGTGCCACCACAATACTAGCGGGAGGAATTCCTAGCACAGATACGCAGTATTTT.

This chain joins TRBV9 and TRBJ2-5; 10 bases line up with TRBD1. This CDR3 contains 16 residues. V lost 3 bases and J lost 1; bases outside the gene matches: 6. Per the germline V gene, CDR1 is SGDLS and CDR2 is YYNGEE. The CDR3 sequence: CASSAGTGAGQETQYF. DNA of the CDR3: TGTGCCAGCAGCGCCGGGACAGGGGCGGGCCAAGAGACCCAGTACTTC.

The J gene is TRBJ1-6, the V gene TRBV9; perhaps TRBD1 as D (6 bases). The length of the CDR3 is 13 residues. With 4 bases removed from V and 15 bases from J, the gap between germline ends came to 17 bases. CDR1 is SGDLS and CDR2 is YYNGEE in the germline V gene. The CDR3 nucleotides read TGTGCCAGCAGCAAAACAGGGAATCCCCGCCTCCACTTT. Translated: CASSKTGNPRLHF.

The CDR3 loop is CASWASGRANEQFF. The CDR3 DNA reads TGTGCCAGCTGGGCTAGCGGGAGGGCCAATGAGCAGTTCTTC. The V and J genes are TRBV28 and TRBJ2-1; 12 nucleotides align to TRBD2. Trimming removed 8 bases from V and 6 bases from J; junction bases left unmatched: 5. Germline V gene sequence: CDR1 MDHEN, CDR2 SYDVKM. CDR3 length equals 14 residues.

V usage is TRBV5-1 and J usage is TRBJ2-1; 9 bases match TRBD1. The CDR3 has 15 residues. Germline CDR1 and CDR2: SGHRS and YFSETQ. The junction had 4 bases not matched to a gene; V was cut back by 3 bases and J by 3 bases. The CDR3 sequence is CASSSSGQGYNEQFF. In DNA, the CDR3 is TGCGCCAGCAGCTCATCGGGACAGGGCTACAATGAGCAGTTCTTC. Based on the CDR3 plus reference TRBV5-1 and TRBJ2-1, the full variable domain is KAGVTQTPRYLIKTRGQQVTLSCSPISGHRSVSWYQQTPGQGLQFLFEYFSETQRNKGNFPGRFSGRQFSNSRSEMNVSTLELGDSALYLCASSSSGQGYNEQFFGPGTRLTVL.

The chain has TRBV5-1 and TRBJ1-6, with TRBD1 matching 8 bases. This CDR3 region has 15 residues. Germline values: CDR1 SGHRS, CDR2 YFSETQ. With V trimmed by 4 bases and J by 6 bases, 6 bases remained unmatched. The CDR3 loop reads CASSIRTGTNSPLHF. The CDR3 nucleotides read TGCGCCAGCAGCATTAGGACAGGGACTAATTCACCCCTCCACTTT.

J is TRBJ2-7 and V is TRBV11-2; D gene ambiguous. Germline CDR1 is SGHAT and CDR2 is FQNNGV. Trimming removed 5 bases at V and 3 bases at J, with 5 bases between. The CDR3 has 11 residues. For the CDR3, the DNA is TGTGCCAGCAGCCTTATCTACGAGCAGTACTTC. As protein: CASSLIYEQYF.

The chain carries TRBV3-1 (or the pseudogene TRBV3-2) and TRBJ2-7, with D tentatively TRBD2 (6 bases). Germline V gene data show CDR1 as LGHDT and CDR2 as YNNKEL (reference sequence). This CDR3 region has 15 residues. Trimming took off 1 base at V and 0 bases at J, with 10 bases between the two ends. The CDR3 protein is CASSQARGSSYEQYF. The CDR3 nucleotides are TGTGCCAGCAGCCAAGCTCGGGGGAGCTCCTACGAGCAGTACTTC.

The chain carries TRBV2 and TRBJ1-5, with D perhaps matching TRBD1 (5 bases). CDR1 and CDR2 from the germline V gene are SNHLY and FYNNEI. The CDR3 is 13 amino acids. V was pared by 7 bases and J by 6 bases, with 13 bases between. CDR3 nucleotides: TGTGCCAGCACCTACGACGGGGGTCAGCCCCAGCATTTT. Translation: CASTYDGGQPQHF.

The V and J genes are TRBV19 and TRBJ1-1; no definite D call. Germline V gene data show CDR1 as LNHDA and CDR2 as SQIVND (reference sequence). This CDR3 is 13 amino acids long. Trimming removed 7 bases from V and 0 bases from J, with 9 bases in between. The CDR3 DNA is TGTGCCAGTATTGCAGACATGAACACTGAAGCTTTCTTT. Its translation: CASIADMNTEAFF.

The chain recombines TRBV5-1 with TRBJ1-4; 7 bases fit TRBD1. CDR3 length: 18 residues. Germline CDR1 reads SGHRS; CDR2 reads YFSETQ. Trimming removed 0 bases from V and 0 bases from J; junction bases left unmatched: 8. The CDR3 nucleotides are TGCGCCAGCAGCTTGGACGGGACAGCGAAAGCAACTAATGAAAAACTGTTTTTT. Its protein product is CASSLDGTAKATNEKLFF.

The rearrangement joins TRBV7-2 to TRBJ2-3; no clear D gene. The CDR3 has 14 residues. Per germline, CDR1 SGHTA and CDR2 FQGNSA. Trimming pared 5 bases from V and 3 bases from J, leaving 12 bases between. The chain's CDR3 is CASSPGLSTDTQYF. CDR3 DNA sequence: TGTGCCAGCAGCCCGGGTTTATCAACAGATACGCAGTATTTT.

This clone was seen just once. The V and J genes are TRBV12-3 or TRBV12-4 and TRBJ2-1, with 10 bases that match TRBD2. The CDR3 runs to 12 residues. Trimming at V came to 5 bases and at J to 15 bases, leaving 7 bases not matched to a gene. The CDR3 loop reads CASSPGTSARFF. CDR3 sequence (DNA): TGTGCCAGCAGTCCAGGGACTAGCGCGCGGTTCTTC.

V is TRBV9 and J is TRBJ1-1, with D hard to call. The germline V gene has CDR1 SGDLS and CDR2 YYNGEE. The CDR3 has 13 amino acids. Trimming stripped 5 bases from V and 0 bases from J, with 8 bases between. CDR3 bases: TGTGCCAGCAGTCTCTCCGTGAACACTGAAGCTTTCTTT. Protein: CASSLSVNTEAFF.

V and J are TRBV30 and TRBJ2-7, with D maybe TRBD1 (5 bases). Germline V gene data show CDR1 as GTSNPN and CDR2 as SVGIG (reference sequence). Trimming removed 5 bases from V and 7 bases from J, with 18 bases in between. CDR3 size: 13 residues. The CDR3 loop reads CAWAGSGLGEQYV. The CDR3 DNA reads TGTGCCTGGGCAGGATCAGGGTTGGGGGAGCAGTACGTC.

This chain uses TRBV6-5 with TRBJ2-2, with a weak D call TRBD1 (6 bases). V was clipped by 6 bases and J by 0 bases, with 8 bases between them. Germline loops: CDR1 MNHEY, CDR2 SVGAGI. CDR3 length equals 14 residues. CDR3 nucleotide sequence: TGTGCCAGCAGGGGGGCTACGAACACCGGGGAGCTGTTTTTT. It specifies CASRGATNTGELFF.

The CDR3 reads CASSLVVPGSSNEQFF. CDR3 nucleotides: TGTGCCAGCAGCTTAGTGGTTCCGGGTTCGTCAAATGAGCAGTTCTTC. V is TRBV11-2 and J is TRBJ2-1; no clear D. V gave up 1 base and J gave up 7 bases, with 17 bases separating them. The germline gives CDR1 SGHAT, CDR2 FQNNGV. The CDR3 has 16 amino acids.

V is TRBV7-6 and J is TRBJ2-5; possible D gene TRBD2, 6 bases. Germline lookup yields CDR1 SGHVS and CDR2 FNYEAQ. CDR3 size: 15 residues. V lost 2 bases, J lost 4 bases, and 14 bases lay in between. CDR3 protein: CASSLPGTSRETQYF. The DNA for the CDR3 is TGTGCCAGCAGCTTACCCGGGACTTCGCGAGAGACCCAGTACTTC. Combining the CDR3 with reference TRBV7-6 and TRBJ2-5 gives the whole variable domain GAGVSQSPRYKVTKRGQDVALRCDPISGHVSLYWYRQALGQGPEFLTYFNYEAQQDKSGLPNDRFSAERPEGSISTLTIQRTEQRDSAMYRCASSLPGTSRETQYFGPGTRLLVL.